The 12 T cell receptor beta chains below all came from one sample that was sequenced in a study of CD8 T cells in cerebrospinal fluid in Alzheimer's disease. No DNA is given; TCRdb re-called the 10x single-cell sequencing reads and lists each CDR3 protein once. This sample contains some 1,500 distinct CDR3 sequences. The sample consisted of cerebrospinal fluid. The receptor source for this set is a human donor in good health.

The chain employs TRBV6-2 or TRBV6-3 and TRBJ2-7; lacking DNA, the TRBD1 call made by TCRdb goes unchecked. The germline CDR1 and CDR2 sequences are MNHEY and SVGEGT. This CDR3 contains 18 residues. CDR3 amino acids: CASTPLGTGGLRDYEQYF.

This clonotype is called large based on its frequency. This chain connects TRBV7-2 to TRBJ2-7; checking the TCRdb D call of TRBD1 is not possible without DNA. The CDR3 totals 12 residues. Germline V gene data show CDR1 as SGHTA and CDR2 as FQGNSA. The CDR3: CASSFPTGKQYF.

Judged by frequency, this clonotype is medium-sized. The chain carries TRBV7-8 and TRBJ1-1. The CDR3 spans 14 residues. The germline V gene has CDR1 SGHVS and CDR2 FQNEAQ. CDR3: CASSKGTANTEAFF. Looking up the rest from reference TRBV7-8 and TRBJ1-1 gives the full variable domain: GAGVSQSPRYKVAKRGQDVALRCDPISGHVSLFWYQQALGQGPEFLTYFQNEAQLDKSGLPSDRFFAERPEGSVSTLKIQRTQQEDSAVYLCASSKGTANTEAFFGQGTRLTVV.

According to its frequency, this clonotype is medium-sized. This chain joins TRBV4-3 and TRBJ2-5; the TCRdb call, TRBD1, lacks DNA for checking. CDR3 length equals 15 residues. Germline V gene data show CDR1 as LGHNA and CDR2 as YSLEER. The CDR3 here is CASSHGTGILETQYF.

This chain uses TRBV20-1 with TRBJ2-3. Germline assignment: CDR1 DFQATT and CDR2 SNEGSKA (reference sequence). The CDR3 runs to 13 residues. CDR3 loop: CSARVASTDTQYF.

By frequency, this clonotype registers medium-sized. This chain uses TRBV30 with TRBJ1-3; TCRdb's D gene call, TRBD1, goes unchecked for lack of DNA. Germline V gene sequence: CDR1 GTSNPN, CDR2 SVGIG (reference sequence). The CDR3 loop spans 15 amino acids. CDR3 amino acids: CAWKNQDISGNTIYF.

This clonotype counts as large by frequency. The rearrangement uses TRBV10-3 and TRBJ2-7; with no DNA, the TCRdb D assignment of TRBD1 cannot be verified. This CDR3 region has 14 residues. Per germline, CDR1 ENHRY and CDR2 SYGVKD. CDR3 sequence: CAISDPGEHYEQYF.

This clonotype is deemed medium-sized by its frequency. The chain is built from TRBV14 and TRBJ2-1; TCRdb reports TRBD2, a call that lacks DNA to check it against. Germline V gene sequence: CDR1 SGHDN, CDR2 FVKESK. This CDR3 region has 19 residues. CDR3 residues: CASSQTMGTSGRLYNEQFF.

By frequency, this clonotype registers medium-sized (0.01 to 0.1%). V and J are TRBV18 and TRBJ2-1; there is no DNA to check the TCRdb D call of TRBD1. Germline V CDR1 and CDR2: KGHSH, LQKENI. There are 15 residues in the CDR3. This CDR3 is CASSPKGQGVGEQFF.

Frequency places this clonotype as medium-sized (0.01 to 0.1%). This chain joins TRBV6-1 and TRBJ1-5; checking the TCRdb D call of TRBD1 is not possible without DNA. The CDR3 has 14 amino acids. The germline V gene has CDR1 MNHNS and CDR2 SASEGT. Here the CDR3 reads CASTHGTGSQPQHF.

This clonotype is identified as medium-sized from frequency. The rearrangement joins TRBV5-1 to TRBJ2-1; TCRdb names TRBD2, which stays unverified in the absence of DNA. This CDR3 spans 15 amino acids. The germline V gene has CDR1 SGHRS and CDR2 YFSETQ. This CDR3 is CASSLEPRDYNEQFF.

Considering frequency, this clonotype is medium-sized. This chain connects TRBV3-1 to TRBJ1-1. Germline CDR1 LGHDT, CDR2 YNNKEL (reference sequence). The CDR3 has 13 amino acids. CDR3 in amino acids: CASSPYRNTEAFF.